This TCR beta chain was observed in a study of blood T cell repertoires in COVID-19. In the study overall: Both acute and convalescent COVID-19 samples were obtained from the United States, Italy and Spain. Nucleic acid was either cDNA or gDNA, and it came from T cells, B-cell-depleted T cells, or PBMCs.

In the original workflow: Amplifying reference gene primers gave estimates of nucleated cell counts. TCRdb's table, derived via immunoSEQ multiplex PCR, lists solely in-frame clones and lacks some. V, J and clone size reflect that table, while D and trimming were determined from the DNA. In the table there are about 250,000 clones, approximately 82% of which are singletons. Germline CDR1 is GTSNPN and CDR2 is SVGIG (reference sequence). The length of the CDR3 is 14 residues. V lost 0 bases and J lost 2, with 5 bases in between. This chain links TRBV30 with TRBJ2-6; D remains unclear. The sequencing sample was made of peripheral blood. The source is a man aged 80 or over with acute or convalescent COVID-19. The CDR3 sequence: CAWSVTTGANVLTF. The CDR3 DNA is TGTGCCTGGAGTGTAACTACTGGGGCCAACGTCCTGACTTTC.